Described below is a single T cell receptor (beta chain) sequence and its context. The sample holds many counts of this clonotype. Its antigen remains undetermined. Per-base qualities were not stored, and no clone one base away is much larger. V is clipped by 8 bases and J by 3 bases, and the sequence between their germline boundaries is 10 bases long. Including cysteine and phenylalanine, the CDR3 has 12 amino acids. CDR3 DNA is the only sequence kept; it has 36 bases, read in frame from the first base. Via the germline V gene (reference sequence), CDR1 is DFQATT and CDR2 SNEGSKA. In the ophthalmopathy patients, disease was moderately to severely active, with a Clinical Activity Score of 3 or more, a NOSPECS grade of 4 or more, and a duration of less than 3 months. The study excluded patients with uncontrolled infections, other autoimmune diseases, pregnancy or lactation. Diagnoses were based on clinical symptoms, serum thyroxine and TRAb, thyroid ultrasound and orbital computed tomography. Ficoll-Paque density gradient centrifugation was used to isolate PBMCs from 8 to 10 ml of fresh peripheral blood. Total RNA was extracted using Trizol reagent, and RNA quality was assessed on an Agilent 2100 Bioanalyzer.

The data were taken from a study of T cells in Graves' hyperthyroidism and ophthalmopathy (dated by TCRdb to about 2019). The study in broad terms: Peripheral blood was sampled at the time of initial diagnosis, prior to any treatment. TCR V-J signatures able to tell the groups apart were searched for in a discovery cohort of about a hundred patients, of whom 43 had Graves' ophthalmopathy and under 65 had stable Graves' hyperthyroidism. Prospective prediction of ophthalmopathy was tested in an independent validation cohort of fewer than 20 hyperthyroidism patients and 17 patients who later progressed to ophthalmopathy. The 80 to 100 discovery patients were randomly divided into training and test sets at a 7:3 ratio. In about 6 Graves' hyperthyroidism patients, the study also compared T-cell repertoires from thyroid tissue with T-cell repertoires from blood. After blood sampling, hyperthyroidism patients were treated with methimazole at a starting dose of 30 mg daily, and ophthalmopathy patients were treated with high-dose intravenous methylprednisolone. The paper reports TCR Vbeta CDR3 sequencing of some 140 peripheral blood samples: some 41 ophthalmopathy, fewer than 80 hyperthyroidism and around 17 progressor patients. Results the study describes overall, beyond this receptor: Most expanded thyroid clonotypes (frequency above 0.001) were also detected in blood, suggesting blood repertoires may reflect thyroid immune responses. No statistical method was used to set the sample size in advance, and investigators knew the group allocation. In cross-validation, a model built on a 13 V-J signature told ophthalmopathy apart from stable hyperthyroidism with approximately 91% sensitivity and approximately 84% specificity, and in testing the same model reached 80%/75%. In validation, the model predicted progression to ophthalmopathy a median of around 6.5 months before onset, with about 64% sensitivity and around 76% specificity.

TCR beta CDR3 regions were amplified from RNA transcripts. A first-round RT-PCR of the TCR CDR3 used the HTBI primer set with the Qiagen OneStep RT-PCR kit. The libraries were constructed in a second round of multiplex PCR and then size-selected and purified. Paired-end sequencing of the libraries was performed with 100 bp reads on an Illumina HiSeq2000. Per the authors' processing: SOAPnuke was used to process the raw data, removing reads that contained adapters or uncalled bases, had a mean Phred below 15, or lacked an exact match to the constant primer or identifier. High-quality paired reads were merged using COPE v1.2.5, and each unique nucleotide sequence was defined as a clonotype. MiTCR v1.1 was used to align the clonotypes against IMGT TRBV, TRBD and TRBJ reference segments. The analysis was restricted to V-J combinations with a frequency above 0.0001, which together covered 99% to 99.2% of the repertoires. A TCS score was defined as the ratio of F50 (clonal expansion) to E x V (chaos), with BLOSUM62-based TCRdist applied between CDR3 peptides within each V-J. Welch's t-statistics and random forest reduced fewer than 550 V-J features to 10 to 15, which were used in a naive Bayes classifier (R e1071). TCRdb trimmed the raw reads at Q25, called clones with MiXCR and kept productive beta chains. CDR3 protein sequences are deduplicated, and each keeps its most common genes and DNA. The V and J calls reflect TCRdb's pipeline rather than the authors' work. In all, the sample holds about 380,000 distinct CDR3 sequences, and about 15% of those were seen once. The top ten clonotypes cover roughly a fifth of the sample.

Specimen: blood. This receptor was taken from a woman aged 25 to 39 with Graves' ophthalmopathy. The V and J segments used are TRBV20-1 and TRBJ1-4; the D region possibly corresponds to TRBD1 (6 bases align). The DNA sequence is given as TGCAGTCCGGACAGCCCTAATGAAAAACTGTTTTTT. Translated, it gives CSPDSPNEKLFF.